This entry lists 17 T cell receptor beta chains sequenced from one sample in a study of response to subunit inactivated influenza vaccine. TCRdb redid the calling of the RT-PCR reads with MiXCR, one entry per CDR3 protein. The table lists hundreds of thousands of distinct CDR3 sequences, roughly 13% of them singletons. The specimen was PBMCs from blood, collected roughly 15 days before vaccination. The receptors shown here come from a man aged 45-65 years who received an inactivated influenza vaccine.

The gene calls are TRBV10-3 and TRBJ1-5, with no clear D. V gave up 5 bases and J gave up 2 bases, with 13 bases separating them. CDR1 is ENHRY and CDR2 is SYGVKD in the germline V gene. The CDR3 extends over 15 amino acids. The CDR3 nucleotides read TGTGCCATCAGTCCGTACATCGGGGGCAATCAGCCCCAGCATTTT. Amino acid sequence: CAISPYIGGNQPQHF.

This clonotype came up many times. DNA of the CDR3: TGCAGTGCTCCCGAGGGGGACTCACCCCTCCACTTT. Translated: CSAPEGDSPLHF. This chain uses TRBV20-1 with TRBJ1-6, with a weak D call TRBD1 (6 bases). This CDR3 has 12 amino acids. The V gene lost 5 bases and the J gene lost 10 bases, with 12 bases spanning the gap. Germline CDR1 and CDR2: DFQATT and SNEGSKA (reference sequence).

V is TRBV4-2 and J is TRBJ2-5; 10 nucleotides match TRBD1. Germline V gene data show CDR1 as LGHNA and CDR2 as YNFKEQ. The CDR3 consists of 18 residues. The junction had 13 bases not matched to a gene; V was cut back by 1 base and J by 5 bases. Here the CDR3 reads CASSQGGAGTGERETQYF. For the CDR3, the DNA is TGTGCCAGCAGCCAAGGTGGGGCCGGGACAGGGGAGCGGGAGACCCAGTACTTC.

The chain recombines TRBV7-2 with TRBJ2-7, with TRBD2 matching 8 bases. Trimming removed 11 bases from V and 4 bases from J; junction bases left unmatched: 16. Germline CDR1 and CDR2: SGHTA and FQGNSA. CDR3 length equals 15 residues. The CDR3 here is CAGAVGGDGFYEQYF. CDR3 DNA: TGTGCCGGTGCGGTCGGGGGGGACGGGTTTTACGAGCAGTACTTC.

The rearrangement joins TRBV20-1 to TRBJ2-7, with 8 nucleotides matching TRBD1. Germline CDR1 is DFQATT and CDR2 is SNEGSKA (reference sequence). This CDR3 contains 14 residues. V trimming: 3 bases; J trimming: 2 bases; junction bases outside the gene matches: 6. CDR3 DNA: TGCAGTGCTAGTAAGGACAGGGCTACCTACGAGCAGTACTTC. The encoded protein is CSASKDRATYEQYF.

In this sample, this clonotype turned up once. A much larger clone is a single base away; this may be a read error. The genes are TRBV30 and TRBJ2-3, with D unresolved. The J call could be wrong; TRBJ1-5 is a better fit for the DNA end. The V gene's germline CDR1 is GTSNPN and CDR2 SVGIG (reference sequence). The CDR3 has 15 amino acids. The CDR3 region has the DNA TGTGCCTGGAGTGTACGGTGGGGATTCTCAGATACGCAGCATTTT. As protein: CAWSVRWGFSDTQHF.

The chain uses TRBV14 and TRBJ2-3, with 9 bases aligning to TRBD1. Germline values: CDR1 SGHDN, CDR2 FVKESK. CDR3 length: 13 residues. V trimming: 6 bases; J trimming: 8 bases; junction bases outside the gene matches: 6. The CDR3 nucleotides are TGTGCCAGCAGTGGGACAGGGCGGAGTACGCAGTATTTT. It encodes CASSGTGRSTQYF.

This rearrangement joins TRBV7-2 to TRBJ2-3; D is perhaps TRBD2 (5 bases). Trimming cost V 6 bases and J 1 base, with 14 bases left between them. Germline values: CDR1 SGHTA, CDR2 FQGNSA. The CDR3 length is 15 residues. CDR3 residues: CASSRTAEGTDTQYF. The CDR3 DNA is TGTGCCAGCAGTCGCACAGCGGAGGGCACAGATACGCAGTATTTT.

The chain uses TRBV5-1 and TRBJ2-7; 9 bases align to TRBD1. The CDR3 extends over 15 amino acids. Germline lookup yields CDR1 SGHRS and CDR2 YFSETQ. The junction had 6 bases not matched to a gene; V was cut back by 0 bases and J by 5 bases. CDR3 bases: TGCGCCAGCAGCTTGGCTGGACAGGGGATCGACGAGCAGTACTTC. Its protein product is CASSLAGQGIDEQYF.

This clonotype appeared a few times. The V call is TRBV6-1, the J call TRBJ2-3, with 8 nucleotides matching TRBD1. Germline-derived CDR1 and CDR2 are MNHNS and SASEGT. Unmatched junction bases numbered 3, after V lost 7 bases and J lost 3 bases. The CDR3 spans 13 residues. The CDR3 reads CASTGGWTDTQYF. CDR3 coding DNA: TGTGCCAGCACAGGGGGCTGGACAGATACGCAGTATTTT.

The CDR3 DNA follows: TGCGCCAGCAGCCCAAACAGGGCCGGAAACACCATATATTTT. It encodes CASSPNRAGNTIYF. This chain joins TRBV5-1 and TRBJ1-3; a possible D gene is TRBD1 (6 bases). Trimming stripped 4 bases from V and 4 bases from J, with 12 bases between. The CDR3 contains 14 residues. Per germline, CDR1 SGHRS and CDR2 YFSETQ.

This clonotype has at least ten counts. The gene calls are TRBV7-2 and TRBJ2-3; D is possibly TRBD2 (7 bases). Germline loops: CDR1 SGHTA, CDR2 FQGNSA. The CDR3 length is 15 residues. Trimming removed 5 bases from V and 6 bases from J, with 18 bases in between. The CDR3 DNA follows: TGTGCCAGCAGCAACCGGTGGGGGGGCGGGGATACGCAGTATTTT. Amino acids: CASSNRWGGGDTQYF.

The V gene is TRBV4-3, the J gene TRBJ2-1; TRBD2 matches 16 bases. The CDR3 sequence is 16 residues long. V dropped 4 bases and J dropped 5; count of bases not matched to a gene: 2. Germline CDR1 is LGHNA and CDR2 is YSLEER. The chain's CDR3 is CASSRGLAGGNNEQFF. CDR3 DNA sequence: TGCGCCAGCAGCCGGGGACTAGCGGGAGGGAACAATGAGCAGTTCTTC.

This chain connects TRBV20-1 to TRBJ1-1, with TRBD1 matching 7 bases. This CDR3 region has 10 residues. Germline V CDR1 and CDR2: DFQATT, SNEGSKA (reference sequence). The J segment lost 10 bases and the V segment lost 5 bases, leaving 4 bases of the junction unmatched. In DNA form, the CDR3 reads TGCAGTGCTCGCCGGGACAGAGCTTTCTTT. It is translated as CSARRDRAFF.

The V gene is TRBV7-2, the J gene TRBJ1-1; weak D call: TRBD1 (5 bases). Trimming took 3 bases from V and 7 from J, leaving 12 bases between them. This CDR3 comprises 13 residues. The germline V gene encodes CDR1 SGHTA and CDR2 FQGNSA. The CDR3 nucleotides read TGTGCCAGCAGCTTCACCATTGACAGTGAAGCTTTCTTT. Its translation: CASSFTIDSEAFF.

The chain has TRBV6-1 and TRBJ1-6, with 10 nucleotides matching TRBD1. Germline assignment: CDR1 MNHNS and CDR2 SASEGT. This CDR3 is built from 17 residues. Unmatched junction bases numbered 7, after V lost 6 bases and J lost 2 bases. CDR3 amino acids: CASSPRTGGTYNSPLHF. Written as DNA, the CDR3 is TGTGCCAGCAGCCCGAGGACAGGGGGGACCTATAATTCACCCCTCCACTTT.

V usage is TRBV4-2 and J usage is TRBJ2-5; D unclear. The germline gives CDR1 LGHNA, CDR2 YNFKEQ. The CDR3 contains 18 residues. Trimming stripped 2 bases from V and 3 bases from J, with 22 bases between. This CDR3 is CASSQRLFGRGDEETQYF. The CDR3 DNA follows: TGTGCCAGCAGCCAAAGACTTTTCGGGCGAGGAGATGAAGAGACCCAGTACTTC.